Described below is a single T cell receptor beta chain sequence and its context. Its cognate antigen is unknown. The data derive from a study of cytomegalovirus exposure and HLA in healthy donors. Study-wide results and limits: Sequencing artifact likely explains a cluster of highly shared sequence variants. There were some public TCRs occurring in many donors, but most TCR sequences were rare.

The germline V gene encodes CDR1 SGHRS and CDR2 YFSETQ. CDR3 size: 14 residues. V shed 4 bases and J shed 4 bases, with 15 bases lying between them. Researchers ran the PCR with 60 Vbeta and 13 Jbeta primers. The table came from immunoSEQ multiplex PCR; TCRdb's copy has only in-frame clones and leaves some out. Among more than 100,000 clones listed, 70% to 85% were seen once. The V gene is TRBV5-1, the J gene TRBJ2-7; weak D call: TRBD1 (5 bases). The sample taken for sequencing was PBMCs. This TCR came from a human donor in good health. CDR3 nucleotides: TGCGCCAGCAGCCCCCCGAAACAGGCATACGAGCAGTACTTC. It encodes CASSPPKQAYEQYF.